These 8 T cell receptor beta chains were sequenced from one sample in a study of cytomegalovirus exposure and HLA in healthy donors. 13 Jbeta primers and 60 Vbeta primers were used for the PCR. Sequencing used immunoSEQ multiplex PCR; TCRdb keeps in-frame clones, though not all of them. The sample features fewer than 150,000 clones, with 1.5% to 2% in its top ten. Sequences were obtained from PBMCs. These receptors were taken from a woman aged 55-69 years in good health and CMV-seronegative.

The chain uses TRBV21-1 and TRBJ2-7; TRBD2, the D gene given by the table, was not confirmed from the DNA. TRBV21-1 is marked as a pseudogene. The CDR3 extends over 11 amino acids. Written as DNA, the CDR3 is TGTGCCAGCAGCAAAAAGTCAAGAGTCCGGGTC. This sequence encodes CASSKKSRVRV.

The V call is TRBV2, the J call TRBJ1-3; 7 bases map to TRBD2. The end of the DNA fits TRBJ2-2 better, so the J call may be wrong. The germline V gene has CDR1 SNHLY and CDR2 FYNNEI. This CDR3 is built from 15 residues. In DNA form, the CDR3 reads TGTGCCAGCAGTGCCGGGGGGATCGGAACCGGGGAGCTGTTTTTT. It specifies CASSAGGIGTGELFF.

This chain links TRBV4-1 with TRBJ2-3, with D perhaps matching TRBD2 (5 bases). Germline V gives CDR1 MGHRA, CDR2 YSYEKL. The CDR3 is made up of 18 amino acids. The V end was cut by 3 bases, the J end by 6 bases, with 25 bases between. As DNA, the CDR3 is TGCGCCAGCAGCCACAATGACTGGCGGGCTTCCGTCGCGGATACGCAGTATTTT. This codes for CASSHNDWRASVADTQYF.

The V and J genes are TRBV18 and TRBJ1-4; 9 bases are shared with TRBD1. Germline V lookup: CDR1 KGHSH, CDR2 LQKENI. Unmatched junction bases numbered 3, after V lost 5 bases and J lost 5 bases. The CDR3 runs to 14 residues. The CDR3 DNA follows: TGTGCCAGCTCAACCGGGACAGGGAATGAAAAACTGTTTTTT. This sequence encodes CASSTGTGNEKLFF. The full variable domain, its missing parts supplied by reference TRBV18 and TRBJ1-4, is NAGVMQNPRHLVRRRGQEARLRCSPMKGHSHVYWYRQLPEEGLKFMVYLQKENIIDESGMPKERFSAEFPKEGPSILRIQQVVRGDSAAYFCASSTGTGNEKLFFGSGTQLSVL.

The chain employs TRBV6-5 and TRBJ1-2; TRBD1 is a possible D gene (6 bases). The CDR3 consists of 14 residues. CDR1 is MNHEY, CDR2 SVGAGI, per germline. V dropped 2 bases and J dropped 2 bases, with 9 bases sitting between them. The CDR3 coding sequence is TGTGCCAGCAGTTACCGGGACAAGAACTATGGCTACACCTTC. It translates to CASSYRDKNYGYTF.

The chain carries TRBV4-2 and TRBJ2-1; 7 bases are shared with TRBD1. V lost 4 bases to trimming and J lost 2 bases; unmatched junction nucleotides: 8. Germline loops: CDR1 LGHNA, CDR2 YNFKEQ. The CDR3 loop spans 16 amino acids. CDR3 sequence (DNA): TGTGCCAGCAGCCCTCATGGAGACAGGGCCTACAATGAGCAGTTCTTC. It encodes CASSPHGDRAYNEQFF.

The chain uses TRBV6-1 and TRBJ1-2, with 8 bases identical to TRBD1. J gave up 2 bases and V 4 bases, and 15 bases lay outside the gene matches. The CDR3 covers 18 residues. Looked up from germline, CDR1 is MNHNS and CDR2 is SASEGT. In nucleotides, the CDR3 is TGTGCCAGCAGTGTTCAACAGGGGGATAGGGGGCGAAACTATGGCTACACCTTC. Protein product: CASSVQQGDRGRNYGYTF.

V is TRBV19 and J is TRBJ1-1; D unclear. Trimming shortened V by 5 bases and J by 2 bases, and 12 bases separated the two germline ends. The CDR3 loop spans 14 amino acids. Per germline, CDR1 LNHDA and CDR2 SQIVND (reference sequence). This CDR3 reads CASSSRTGNTEAFF. The CDR3 nucleotides read TGTGCCAGTAGTTCCAGGACGGGAAACACTGAAGCTTTCTTT.